This entry features one TCR beta chain sequence. Its antigen is unidentified. Trimming removed 4 bases at V and 4 bases at J, with 10 bases between. This CDR3 region has 13 residues. Per germline, CDR1 MNHNS and CDR2 SASEGT. The data are from a study of identifying expanded T cells in peripheral blood. The study, taken as a whole, reports: Differentially abundant clones: around 1.2 between replicates, roughly 16 at two to three weeks, less than 20 at four.

Repertoires were generated with immunoSEQ multiplex PCR, while TCRdb's copy carries only in-frame clones and drops some. The table lists under 95,000 clones, 75% to 90% of them singletons. The sequencing input was blood. The TCR originated in a person aged 18 to 75 in good health. The V gene is TRBV6-1, the J gene TRBJ1-2; perhaps TRBD1 as D (6 bases). The CDR3 nucleotides read TGTGCCAGCAGTGCTGGACAGCCCTATGGCTACACCTTC. It yields the protein CASSAGQPYGYTF.